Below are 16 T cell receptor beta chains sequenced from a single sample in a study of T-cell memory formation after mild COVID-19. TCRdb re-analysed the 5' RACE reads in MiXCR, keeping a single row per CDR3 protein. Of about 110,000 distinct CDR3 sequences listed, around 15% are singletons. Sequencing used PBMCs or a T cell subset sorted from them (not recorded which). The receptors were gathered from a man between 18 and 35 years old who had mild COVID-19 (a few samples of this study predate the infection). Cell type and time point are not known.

CDR3 DNA: TGTGCCAGCAGCGCCCGGGACAGGACTAACTATGGCTACACCTTC. Translation: CASSARDRTNYGYTF. V usage is TRBV11-2 and J usage is TRBJ1-2; 8 nucleotides match TRBD1. V lost 5 bases and J lost 0; bases outside the gene matches: 5. The CDR3 loop spans 15 amino acids. Germline-derived CDR1 and CDR2 are SGHAT and FQNNGV.

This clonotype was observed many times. CDR3 loop: CASTLTGELFF. The CDR3 nucleotides read TGTGCCAGCACTCTTACCGGGGAGCTGTTTTTT. This chain uses TRBV12-3 or TRBV12-4 with TRBJ2-2; D is unresolved. The CDR3 sequence is 11 residues long. V was clipped by 7 bases and J by 5 bases, with 5 bases between them.

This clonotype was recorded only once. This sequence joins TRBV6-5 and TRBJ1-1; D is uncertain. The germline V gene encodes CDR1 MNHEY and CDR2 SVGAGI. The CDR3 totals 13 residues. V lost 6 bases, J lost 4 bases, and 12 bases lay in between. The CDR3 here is CASSQTSTTEAFF. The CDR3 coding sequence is TGTGCCAGCAGCCAGACGTCGACCACTGAAGCTTTCTTT.

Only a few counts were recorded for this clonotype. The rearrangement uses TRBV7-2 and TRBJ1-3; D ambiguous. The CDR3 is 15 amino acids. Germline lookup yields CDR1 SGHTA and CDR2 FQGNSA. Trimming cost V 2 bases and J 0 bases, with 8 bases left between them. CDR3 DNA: TGTGCCAGCAGCTTAATAGGGAGCTCTGGAAACACCATATATTTT. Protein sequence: CASSLIGSSGNTIYF.

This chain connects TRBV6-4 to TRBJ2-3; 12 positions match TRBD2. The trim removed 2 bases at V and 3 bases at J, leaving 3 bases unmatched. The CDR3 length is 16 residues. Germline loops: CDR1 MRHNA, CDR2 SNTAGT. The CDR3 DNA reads TGTGCCAGCAGTGACGCTAGCGGGGGGGCAACAGATACGCAGTATTTT. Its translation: CASSDASGGATDTQYF.

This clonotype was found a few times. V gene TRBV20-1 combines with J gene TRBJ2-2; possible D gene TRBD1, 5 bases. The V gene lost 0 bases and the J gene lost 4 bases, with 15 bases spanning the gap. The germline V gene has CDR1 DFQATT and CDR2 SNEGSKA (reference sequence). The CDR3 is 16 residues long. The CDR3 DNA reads TGCAGTGCTAGAGATCGGGTTCAAGGGGCCACCGGGGAGCTGTTTTTT. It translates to CSARDRVQGATGELFF.

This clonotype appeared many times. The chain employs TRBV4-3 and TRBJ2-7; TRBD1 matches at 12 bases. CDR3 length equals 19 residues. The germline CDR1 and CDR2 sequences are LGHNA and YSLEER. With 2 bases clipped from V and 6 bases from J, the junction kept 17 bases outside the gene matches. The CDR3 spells CASSQLGTGGLPYESEQYF. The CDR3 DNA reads TGCGCCAGCAGCCAACTAGGGACAGGGGGCCTTCCGTACGAGAGCGAGCAGTACTTC.

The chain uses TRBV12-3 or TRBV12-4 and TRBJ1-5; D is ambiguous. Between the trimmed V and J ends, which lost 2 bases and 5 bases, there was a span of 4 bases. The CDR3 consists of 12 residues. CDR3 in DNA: TGTGCCAGCAGTTTATCCTATCAGCCCCAGCATTTT. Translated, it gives CASSLSYQPQHF.

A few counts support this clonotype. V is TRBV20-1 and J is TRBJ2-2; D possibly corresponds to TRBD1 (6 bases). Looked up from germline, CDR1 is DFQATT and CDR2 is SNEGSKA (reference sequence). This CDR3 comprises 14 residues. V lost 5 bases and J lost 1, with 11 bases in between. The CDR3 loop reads CSAGIQGNTGELFF. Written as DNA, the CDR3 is TGCAGTGCTGGGATACAGGGGAACACCGGGGAGCTGTTTTTT.

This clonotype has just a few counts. CDR3 nucleotide sequence: TGTGCCAGCAGCGGGAGCGGGTACACCTACAATGAGCAGTTCTTC. Translating gives CASSGSGYTYNEQFF. The chain uses TRBV9 and TRBJ2-1, with D perhaps matching TRBD2 (6 bases). This CDR3 comprises 15 residues. Per the germline V gene, CDR1 is SGDLS and CDR2 is YYNGEE. V dropped 3 bases and J dropped 2 bases, with 12 bases sitting between them. Drawing the rest from reference TRBV9 and TRBJ2-1, the complete variable domain is DSGVTQTPKHLITATGQRVTLRCSPRSGDLSVYWYQQSLDQGLQFLIQYYNGEERAKGNILERFSAQQFPDLHSELNLSSLELGDSALYFCASSGSGYTYNEQFFGPGTRLTVL.

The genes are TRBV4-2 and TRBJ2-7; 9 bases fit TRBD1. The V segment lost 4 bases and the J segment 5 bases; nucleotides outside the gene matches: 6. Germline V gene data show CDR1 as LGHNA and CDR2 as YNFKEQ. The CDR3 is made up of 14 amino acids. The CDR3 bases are TGTGCCAGCAGCCCAGGACAGGGGATTGACGAGCAGTACTTC. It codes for CASSPGQGIDEQYF.

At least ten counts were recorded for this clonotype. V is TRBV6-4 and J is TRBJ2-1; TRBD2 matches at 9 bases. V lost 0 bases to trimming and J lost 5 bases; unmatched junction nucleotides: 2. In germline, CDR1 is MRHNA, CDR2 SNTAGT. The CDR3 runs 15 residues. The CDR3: CASSDSSGGNNEQFF. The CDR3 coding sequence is TGTGCCAGCAGTGACTCAAGCGGGGGGAACAATGAGCAGTTCTTC.

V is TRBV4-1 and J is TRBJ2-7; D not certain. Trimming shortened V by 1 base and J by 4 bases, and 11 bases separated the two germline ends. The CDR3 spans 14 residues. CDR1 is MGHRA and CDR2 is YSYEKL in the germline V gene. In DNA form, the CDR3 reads TGCGCCAGCAGCCAAGGTGGGGTTGGATACGAGCAGTACGTC. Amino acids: CASSQGGVGYEQYV.

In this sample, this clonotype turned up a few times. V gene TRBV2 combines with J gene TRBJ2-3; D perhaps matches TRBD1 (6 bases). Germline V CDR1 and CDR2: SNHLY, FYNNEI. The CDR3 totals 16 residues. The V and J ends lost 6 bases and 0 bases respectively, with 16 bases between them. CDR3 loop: CASRGQITSSTDTQYF. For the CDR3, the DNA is TGTGCCAGCAGAGGACAGATAACATCTAGCACAGATACGCAGTATTTT.

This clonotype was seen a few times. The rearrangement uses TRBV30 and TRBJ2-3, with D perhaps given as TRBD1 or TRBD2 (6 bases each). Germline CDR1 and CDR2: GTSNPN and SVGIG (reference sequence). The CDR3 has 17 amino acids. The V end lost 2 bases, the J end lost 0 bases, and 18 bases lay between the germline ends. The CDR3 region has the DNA TGTGCCTGGAGTCACGGGGGCAGAACCTCAAGCACAGATACGCAGTATTTT. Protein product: CAWSHGGRTSSTDTQYF.

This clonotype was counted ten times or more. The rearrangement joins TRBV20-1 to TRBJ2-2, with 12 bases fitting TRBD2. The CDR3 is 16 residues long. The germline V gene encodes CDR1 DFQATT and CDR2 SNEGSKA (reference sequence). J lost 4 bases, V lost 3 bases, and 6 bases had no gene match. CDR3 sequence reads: CSARAASGGATGELFF. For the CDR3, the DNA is TGCAGTGCTAGGGCAGCTAGCGGGGGGGCCACCGGGGAGCTGTTTTTT.